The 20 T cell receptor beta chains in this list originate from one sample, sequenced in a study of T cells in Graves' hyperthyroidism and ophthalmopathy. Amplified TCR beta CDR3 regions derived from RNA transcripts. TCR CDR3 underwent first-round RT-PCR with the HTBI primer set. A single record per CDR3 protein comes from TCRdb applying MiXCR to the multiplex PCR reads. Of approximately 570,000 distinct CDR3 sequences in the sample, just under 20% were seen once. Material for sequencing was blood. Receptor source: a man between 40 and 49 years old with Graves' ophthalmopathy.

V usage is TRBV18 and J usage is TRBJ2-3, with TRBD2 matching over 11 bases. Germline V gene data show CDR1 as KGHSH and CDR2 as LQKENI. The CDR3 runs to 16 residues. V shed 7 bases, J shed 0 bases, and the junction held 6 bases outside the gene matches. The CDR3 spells CASFPGTSGSTDTQYF. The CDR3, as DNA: TGTGCCAGCTTCCCCGGGACTAGCGGTAGCACAGATACGCAGTATTTT.

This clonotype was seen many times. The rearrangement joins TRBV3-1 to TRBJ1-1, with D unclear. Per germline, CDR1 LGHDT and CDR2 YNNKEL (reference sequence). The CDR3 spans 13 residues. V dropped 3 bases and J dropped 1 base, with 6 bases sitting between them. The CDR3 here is CASSHGGNTEAFF. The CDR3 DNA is TGTGCCAGCAGCCACGGAGGGAACACTGAAGCTTTCTTT.

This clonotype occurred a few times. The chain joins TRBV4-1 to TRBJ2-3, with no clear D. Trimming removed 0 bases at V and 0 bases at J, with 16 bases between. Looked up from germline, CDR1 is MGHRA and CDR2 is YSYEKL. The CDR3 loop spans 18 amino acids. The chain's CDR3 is CASSQDRAALTSTDTQYF. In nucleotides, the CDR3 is TGCGCCAGCAGCCAAGATCGTGCGGCTTTGACTAGCACAGATACGCAGTATTTT.

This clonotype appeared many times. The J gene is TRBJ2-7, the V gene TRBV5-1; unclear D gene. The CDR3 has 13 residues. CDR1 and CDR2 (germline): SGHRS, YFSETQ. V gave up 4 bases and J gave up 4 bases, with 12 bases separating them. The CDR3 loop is CASSDEGAYEQYF. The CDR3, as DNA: TGCGCCAGCAGCGACGAAGGAGCGTACGAGCAGTACTTC.

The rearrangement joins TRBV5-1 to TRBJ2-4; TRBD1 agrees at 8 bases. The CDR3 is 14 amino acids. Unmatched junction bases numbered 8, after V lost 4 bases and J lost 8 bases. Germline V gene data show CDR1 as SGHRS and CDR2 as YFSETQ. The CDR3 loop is CASSLGQGADIQYF. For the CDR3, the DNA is TGCGCCAGCAGCCTCGGACAGGGTGCGGACATTCAGTACTTC.

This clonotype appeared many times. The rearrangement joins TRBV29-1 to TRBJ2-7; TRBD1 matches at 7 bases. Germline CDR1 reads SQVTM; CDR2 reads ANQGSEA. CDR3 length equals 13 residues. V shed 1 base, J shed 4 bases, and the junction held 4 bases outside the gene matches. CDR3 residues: CSVEGQGEYEQYF. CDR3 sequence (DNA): TGCAGCGTTGAAGGGCAGGGGGAGTACGAGCAGTACTTC.

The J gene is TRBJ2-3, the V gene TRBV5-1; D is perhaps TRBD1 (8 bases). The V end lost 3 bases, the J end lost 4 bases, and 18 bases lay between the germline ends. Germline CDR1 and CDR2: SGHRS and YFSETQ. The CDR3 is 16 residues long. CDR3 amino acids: CASSSETGEGADTQYF. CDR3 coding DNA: TGCGCCAGCAGCTCCGAGACAGGGGAGGGGGCAGATACGCAGTATTTT.

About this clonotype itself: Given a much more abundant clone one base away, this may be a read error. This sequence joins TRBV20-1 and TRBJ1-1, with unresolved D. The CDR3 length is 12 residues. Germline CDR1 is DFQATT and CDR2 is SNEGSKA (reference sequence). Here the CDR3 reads CSARQPNTEALF. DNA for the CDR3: TGCAGTGCTAGACAGCCTAACACTGAAGCTCTCTTT.

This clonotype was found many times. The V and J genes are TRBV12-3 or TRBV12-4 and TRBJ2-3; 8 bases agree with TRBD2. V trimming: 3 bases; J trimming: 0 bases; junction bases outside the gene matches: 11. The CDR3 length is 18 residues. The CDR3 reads CASSLGAGVRTSTDTQYF. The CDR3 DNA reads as TGTGCCAGCAGTTTGGGAGCGGGGGTTAGAACTAGCACAGATACGCAGTATTTT.

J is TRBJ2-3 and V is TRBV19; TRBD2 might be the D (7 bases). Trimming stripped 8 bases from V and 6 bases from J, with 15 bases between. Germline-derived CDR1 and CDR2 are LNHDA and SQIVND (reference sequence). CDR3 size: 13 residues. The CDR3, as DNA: TGTGCCAGTCGGGGGGCAGCCCGCGATACGCAGTATTTT. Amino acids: CASRGAARDTQYF.

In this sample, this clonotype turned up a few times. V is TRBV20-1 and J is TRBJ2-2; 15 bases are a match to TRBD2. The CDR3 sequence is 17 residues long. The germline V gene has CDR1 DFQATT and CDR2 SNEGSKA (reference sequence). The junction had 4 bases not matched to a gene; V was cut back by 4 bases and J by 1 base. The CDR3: CSATGTSGGLNTGELFF. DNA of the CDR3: TGCAGTGCTACCGGGACTAGCGGGGGGTTGAACACCGGGGAGCTGTTTTTT.

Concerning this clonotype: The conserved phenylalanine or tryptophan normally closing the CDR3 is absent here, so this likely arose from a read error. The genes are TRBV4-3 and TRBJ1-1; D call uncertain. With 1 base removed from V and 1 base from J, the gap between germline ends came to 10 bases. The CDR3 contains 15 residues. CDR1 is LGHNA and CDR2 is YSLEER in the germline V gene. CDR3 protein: CASSQGYDSNTEAFS. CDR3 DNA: TGCGCCAGCAGCCAAGGGTACGATTCGAACACTGAAGCTTTCTCT.

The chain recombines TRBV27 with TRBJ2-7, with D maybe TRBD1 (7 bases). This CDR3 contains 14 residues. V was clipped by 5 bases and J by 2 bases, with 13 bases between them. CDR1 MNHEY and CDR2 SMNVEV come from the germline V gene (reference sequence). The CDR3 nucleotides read TGTGCCAGCAGTCCCCGGGGGACAGCCTACGAGCAGTACTTC. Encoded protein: CASSPRGTAYEQYF.

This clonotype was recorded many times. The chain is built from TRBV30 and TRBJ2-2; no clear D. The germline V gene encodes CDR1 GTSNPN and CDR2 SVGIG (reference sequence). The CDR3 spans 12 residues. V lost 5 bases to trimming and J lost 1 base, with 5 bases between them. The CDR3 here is CAWGKNTGELFF. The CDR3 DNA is TGTGCCTGGGGGAAGAACACCGGGGAGCTGTTTTTT. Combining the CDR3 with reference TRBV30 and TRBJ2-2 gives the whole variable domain SQTIHQWPATLVQPVGSPLSLECTVEGTSNPNLYWYRQAAGRGLQLLFYSVGIGQISSEVPQNLSASRPQDRQFILSSKKLLLSDSGFYLCAWGKNTGELFFGEGSRLTVL.

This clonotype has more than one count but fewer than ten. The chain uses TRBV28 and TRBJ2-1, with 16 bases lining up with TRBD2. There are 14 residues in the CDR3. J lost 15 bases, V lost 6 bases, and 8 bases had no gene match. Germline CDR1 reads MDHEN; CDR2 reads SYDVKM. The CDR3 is CASRPGLAGGPWFF. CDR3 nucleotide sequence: TGTGCCAGCAGGCCGGGACTAGCGGGAGGGCCGTGGTTCTTC.

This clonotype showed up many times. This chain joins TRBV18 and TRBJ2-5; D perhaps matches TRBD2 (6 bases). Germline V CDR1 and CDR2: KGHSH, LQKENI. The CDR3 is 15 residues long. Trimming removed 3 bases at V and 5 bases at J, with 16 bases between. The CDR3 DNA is TGTGCCAGCTCACCTTACAACTCAGGGAGGGAGACCCAGTACTTC. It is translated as CASSPYNSGRETQYF. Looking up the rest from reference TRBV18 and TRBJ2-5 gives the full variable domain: NAGVMQNPRHLVRRRGQEARLRCSPMKGHSHVYWYRQLPEEGLKFMVYLQKENIIDESGMPKERFSAEFPKEGPSILRIQQVVRGDSAAYFCASSPYNSGRETQYFGPGTRLLVL.

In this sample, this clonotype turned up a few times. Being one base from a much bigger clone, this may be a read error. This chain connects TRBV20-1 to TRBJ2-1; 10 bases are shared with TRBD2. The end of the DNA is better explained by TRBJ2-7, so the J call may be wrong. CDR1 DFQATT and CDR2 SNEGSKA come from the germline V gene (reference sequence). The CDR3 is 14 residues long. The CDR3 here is CSASLAGVNNEQYF. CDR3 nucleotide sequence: TGCAGTGCTTCTCTAGCGGGGGTGAACAATGAGCAGTACTTC.

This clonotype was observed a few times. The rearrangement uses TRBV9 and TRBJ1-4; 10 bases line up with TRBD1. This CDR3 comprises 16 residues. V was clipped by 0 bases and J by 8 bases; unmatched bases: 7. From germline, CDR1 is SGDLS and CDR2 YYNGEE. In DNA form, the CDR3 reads TGTGCCAGCAGCGTAGGAGGGGACAGGGGATGGGAAAAACTGTTTTTT. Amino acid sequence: CASSVGGDRGWEKLFF. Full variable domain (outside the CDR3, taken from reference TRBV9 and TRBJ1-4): DSGVTQTPKHLITATGQRVTLRCSPRSGDLSVYWYQQSLDQGLQFLIQYYNGEERAKGNILERFSAQQFPDLHSELNLSSLELGDSALYFCASSVGGDRGWEKLFFGSGTQLSVL.

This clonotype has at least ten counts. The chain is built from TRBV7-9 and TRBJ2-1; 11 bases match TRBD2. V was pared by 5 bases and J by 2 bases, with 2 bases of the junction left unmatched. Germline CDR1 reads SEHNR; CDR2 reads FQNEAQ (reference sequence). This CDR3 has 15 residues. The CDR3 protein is CASSRSGGAYNEQFF. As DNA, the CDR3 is TGTGCCAGCAGCCGTAGCGGGGGGGCCTACAATGAGCAGTTCTTC. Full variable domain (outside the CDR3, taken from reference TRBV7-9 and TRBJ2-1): DTGVSQNPRHKITKRGQNVTFRCDPISEHNRLYWYRQTLGQGPEFLTYFQNEAQLEKSRLLSDRFSAERPKGSFSTLEIQRTEQGDSAMYLCASSRSGGAYNEQFFGPGTRLTVL.

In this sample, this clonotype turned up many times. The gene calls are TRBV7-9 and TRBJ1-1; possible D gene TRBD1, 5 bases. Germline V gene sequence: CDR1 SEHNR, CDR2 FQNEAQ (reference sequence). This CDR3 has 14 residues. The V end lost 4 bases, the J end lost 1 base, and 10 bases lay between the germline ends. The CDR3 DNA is TGTGCCAGCAGCTCGACGACAGAGAACACTGAAGCTTTCTTT. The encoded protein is CASSSTTENTEAFF.